This TCR beta chain appears in the sequencing data of a study of patients and donors after allogeneic stem cell transplantation. Using its own MiXCR run on the RT-PCR reads, TCRdb lists one record per CDR3 protein. The sample yields about 200,000 distinct CDR3 sequences, approximately 41% seen once. The CDR3 covers 16 residues. With 6 bases clipped from V and 4 bases from J, the junction kept 13 bases outside the gene matches. The source is a human donor who was either an allogeneic HSCT recipient or a stem cell or donor lymphocyte infusion donor (not recorded which). It is not recorded whose cells these are; they may come from a transplant donor. V gene TRBV12-3 or TRBV12-4 combines with J gene TRBJ2-7; 9 bases match TRBD1. Sequenced: blood, either unsorted or a sorted T cell fraction (not recorded which). As DNA, the CDR3 is TGTGCCAGCAGCCTTAGGGCGGGACAGGGATTTTACGAGCAGTACTTC. As protein: CASSLRAGQGFYEQYF.